This entry lists 14 T cell receptor beta chains sequenced from one sample in a study of T cell changes during pregnancy in multiple sclerosis. The repertoire was sequenced with immunoSEQ multiplex PCR; TCRdb's copy has only in-frame clones and lacks some. The table shows more than 85,000 clones, with approximately 94% occurring only once. Material: peripheral blood, obtained in the second trimester of pregnancy. Receptors originate from a female donor with multiple sclerosis, enrolled in a pregnancy study.

CDR3 region: CASSPNRAAGYTF. DNA for the CDR3: TGTGCCAGCAGCCCAAACAGGGCGGCTGGCTACACCTTC. The J gene is TRBJ1-2, the V gene TRBV7-3; possible D gene TRBD1, 6 bases. This CDR3 is 13 amino acids long. Germline V gene sequence: CDR1 SGHTA, CDR2 FQGTGA. The V gene lost 5 bases and the J gene lost 7 bases, with 14 bases spanning the gap.

V and J are TRBV27 and TRBJ2-1; D is possibly TRBD1 (5 bases). The CDR3 covers 12 residues. V was trimmed by 4 bases and J by 8 bases, leaving 9 bases between them. Germline V gives CDR1 MNHEY, CDR2 SMNVEV (reference sequence). CDR3 protein: CASSSLGHEQFF. The CDR3 bases are TGTGCCAGCAGTTCCCTGGGGCATGAGCAGTTCTTC.

The chain uses TRBV6-5 and TRBJ2-7; 10 nucleotides line up with TRBD1. The CDR3 extends over 15 amino acids. V gave up 5 bases and J gave up 7 bases; unmatched junction bases: 11. Germline-derived CDR1 and CDR2 are MNHEY and SVGAGI. The CDR3 loop reads CASSRTGTGVWEQYF. The CDR3 DNA follows: TGTGCCAGCAGTAGAACCGGGACAGGGGTGTGGGAGCAGTACTTC.

This clone was counted between two and nine times. This chain connects TRBV19 to TRBJ1-1; D unclear. Trimming took 5 bases from V and 1 from J, leaving 8 bases between them. The CDR3 length is 13 residues. Germline CDR1 reads LNHDA; CDR2 reads SQIVND (reference sequence). The chain's CDR3 is CASSPTQNTEAFF. In DNA, the CDR3 is TGTGCCAGTAGTCCTACCCAGAACACTGAAGCTTTCTTT.

The chain employs TRBV6-5 and TRBJ1-3; no definite D call. V shed 8 bases and J shed 0 bases, with 14 bases lying between them. From germline, CDR1 is MNHEY and CDR2 SVGAGI. The length of the CDR3 is 15 residues. The DNA for the CDR3 is TGTGCCAGCCGAACTAAGATCGGCTCTGGAAACACCATATATTTT. This sequence encodes CASRTKIGSGNTIYF.

CDR3 amino acids: CAWKGDPGELFF. The CDR3 DNA is TGTGCCTGGAAGGGGGACCCCGGGGAGCTGTTTTTT. V is TRBV30 and J is TRBJ2-2; a possible D gene is TRBD1 (6 bases). Per the germline V gene, CDR1 is GTSNPN and CDR2 is SVGIG (reference sequence). The ends were cut back, 4 bases at V and 6 bases at J, with 9 bases in the middle. The CDR3 is made up of 12 amino acids.

This sequence joins TRBV6-5 and TRBJ2-2; the match to TRBD2 covers 7 bases. CDR1 is MNHEY and CDR2 is SVGAGI in the germline V gene. The CDR3 is 13 residues long. V shed 6 bases, J shed 4 bases, and the junction held 2 bases outside the gene matches. CDR3 region: CASSWEGTGELFF. CDR3 coding DNA: TGTGCCAGCAGCTGGGAGGGCACCGGGGAGCTGTTTTTT.

The V gene is TRBV11-2, the J gene TRBJ2-5; no definite D call. The CDR3 spans 14 residues. V shed 7 bases and J shed 2 bases, with 14 bases lying between them. Germline V gives CDR1 SGHAT, CDR2 FQNNGV. In DNA form, the CDR3 reads TGTGCCAGCACCAAATTTGGCCCGCAAGAGACCCAGTACTTC. This sequence encodes CASTKFGPQETQYF.

The rearrangement uses TRBV5-1 and TRBJ1-1; D is unclear. V lost 0 bases and J lost 0, with 6 bases in between. The CDR3 is 14 amino acids. CDR1 is SGHRS and CDR2 is YFSETQ in the germline V gene. The CDR3 DNA reads TGCGCCAGCAGCTTGGTGGACTTGAACACTGAAGCTTTCTTT. It translates to CASSLVDLNTEAFF.

The chain links TRBV7-9 to TRBJ2-2, with 8 bases that match TRBD1. Looked up from germline, CDR1 is SEHNR and CDR2 is FQNEAQ (reference sequence). The trim removed 5 bases at V and 9 bases at J, leaving 14 bases unmatched. CDR3 length: 16 residues. CDR3 loop: CASSPTTGGNDRELFF. For the CDR3, the DNA is TGTGCCAGCAGCCCCACCACAGGGGGGAATGACCGGGAGCTGTTTTTT.

The chain couples TRBV27 to TRBJ2-1, with TRBD1 matching 12 bases. This CDR3 comprises 17 residues. The V segment lost 0 bases and the J segment 9 bases; nucleotides outside the gene matches: 9. Germline CDR1 reads MNHEY; CDR2 reads SMNVEV (reference sequence). In nucleotides, the CDR3 is TGTGCCAGCAGTTTATCTTTCTGGGACAGGGGGCCGGTTGAGCAGTTCTTC. This codes for CASSLSFWDRGPVEQFF.

The genes are TRBV5-1 and TRBJ2-7; TRBD1 agrees at 9 bases. V dropped 3 bases and J dropped 0; count of bases not matched to a gene: 7. Germline values: CDR1 SGHRS, CDR2 YFSETQ. This CDR3 has 16 amino acids. CDR3 residues: CASSWGDRDSSYEQYF. The CDR3 nucleotides are TGCGCCAGCAGCTGGGGGGACAGGGACAGCTCCTACGAGCAGTACTTC.

The chain joins TRBV5-1 to TRBJ2-5; 8 bases fit TRBD1. Germline V lookup: CDR1 SGHRS, CDR2 YFSETQ. There are 14 residues in the CDR3. V shed 3 bases and J 3 bases; nucleotides not matched to a gene: 4. In DNA, the CDR3 is TGCGCCAGCAGCTCCAGGGGGCGAAAAGAGACCCAGTACTTC. It specifies CASSSRGRKETQYF.

The chain links TRBV5-1 to TRBJ2-1; D is uncertain. Germline values: CDR1 SGHRS, CDR2 YFSETQ. The CDR3 is made up of 14 amino acids. Trimming took 0 bases from V and 5 from J, leaving 9 bases between them. The CDR3 sequence: CASSLVASNNEQFF. The CDR3 DNA reads as TGCGCCAGCAGCTTGGTGGCTTCCAACAATGAGCAGTTCTTC.